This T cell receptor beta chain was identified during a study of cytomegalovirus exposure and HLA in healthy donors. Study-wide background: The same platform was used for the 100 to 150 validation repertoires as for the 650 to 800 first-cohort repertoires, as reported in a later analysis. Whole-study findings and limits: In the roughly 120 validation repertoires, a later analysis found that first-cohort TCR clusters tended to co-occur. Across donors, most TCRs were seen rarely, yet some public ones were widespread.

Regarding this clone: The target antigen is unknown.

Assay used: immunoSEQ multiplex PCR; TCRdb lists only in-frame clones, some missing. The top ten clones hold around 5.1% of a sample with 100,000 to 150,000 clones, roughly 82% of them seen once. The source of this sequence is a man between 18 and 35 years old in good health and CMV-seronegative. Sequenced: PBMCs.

This CDR3 reads CAWSVGQGRAGELFF. CDR3 in DNA: TGTGCCTGGAGTGTAGGGCAGGGGAGGGCCGGGGAGCTGTTTTTT. The chain carries TRBV30 and TRBJ2-2, with TRBD2 as a possible D gene (7 bases). The V end was cut by 0 bases, the J end by 6 bases, with 14 bases between. This CDR3 has 15 amino acids. The germline V gene has CDR1 GTSNPN and CDR2 SVGIG (reference sequence).